The subject of this entry is one T cell receptor beta chain. As yet, its antigen is unknown. The data belong to a study of T cell responses to AZD1222 COVID-19 vaccine. The table came from immunoSEQ multiplex PCR; TCRdb's copy has only in-frame clones and leaves some out. The sample shows around 250,000 clones, about 92% of them seen only once. The CDR3 has 14 residues. Trimming pared 0 bases from V and 0 bases from J, leaving 5 bases between. Germline loops: CDR1 LGHNA, CDR2 YNFKEQ. Points from the study as a whole: Scientists sampled the repertoires only once the peak T cell response had passed.

The receptor comes from an adult in good health. J is TRBJ2-5 and V is TRBV4-2, with D uncertain. Sequenced here: peripheral blood, sampled on day 0 of AZD1222 vaccination. CDR3 DNA sequence: TGTGCCAGCAGCCAAGACAGGCACCAAGAGACCCAGTACTTC. It yields the protein CASSQDRHQETQYF.